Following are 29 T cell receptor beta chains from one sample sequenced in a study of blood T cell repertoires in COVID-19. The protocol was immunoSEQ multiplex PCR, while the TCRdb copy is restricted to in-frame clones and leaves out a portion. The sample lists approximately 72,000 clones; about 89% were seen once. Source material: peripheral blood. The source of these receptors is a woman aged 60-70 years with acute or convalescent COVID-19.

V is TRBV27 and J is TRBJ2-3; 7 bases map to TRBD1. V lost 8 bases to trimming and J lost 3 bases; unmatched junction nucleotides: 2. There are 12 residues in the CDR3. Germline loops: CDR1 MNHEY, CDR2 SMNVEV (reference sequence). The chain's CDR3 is CASGRGTDTQYF. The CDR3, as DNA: TGTGCCAGCGGCAGGGGGACAGATACGCAGTATTTT.

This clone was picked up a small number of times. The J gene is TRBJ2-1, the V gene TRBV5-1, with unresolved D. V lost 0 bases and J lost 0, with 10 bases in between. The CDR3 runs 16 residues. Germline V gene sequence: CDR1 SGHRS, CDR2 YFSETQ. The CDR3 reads CASSLETVVSYNEQFF. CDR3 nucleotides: TGCGCCAGCAGCTTGGAAACGGTTGTCTCCTACAATGAGCAGTTCTTC.

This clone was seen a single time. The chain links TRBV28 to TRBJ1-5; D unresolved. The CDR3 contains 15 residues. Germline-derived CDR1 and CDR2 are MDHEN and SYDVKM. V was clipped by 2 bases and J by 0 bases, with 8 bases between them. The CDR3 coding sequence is TGTGCCAGCAGTTTACCAGGATATAGCAATCAGCCCCAGCATTTT. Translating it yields CASSLPGYSNQPQHF.

Here the CDR3 reads CASSSGVTGELFF. In nucleotides, the CDR3 is TGTGCCAGCAGCTCCGGGGTGACCGGGGAGCTGTTTTTT. This chain links TRBV7-9 with TRBJ2-2; possibly TRBD2 for D (5 bases). The germline CDR1 and CDR2 sequences are SEHNR and FQNEAQ (reference sequence). Trimming pared 4 bases from V and 5 bases from J, leaving 8 bases between. This CDR3 spans 13 amino acids.

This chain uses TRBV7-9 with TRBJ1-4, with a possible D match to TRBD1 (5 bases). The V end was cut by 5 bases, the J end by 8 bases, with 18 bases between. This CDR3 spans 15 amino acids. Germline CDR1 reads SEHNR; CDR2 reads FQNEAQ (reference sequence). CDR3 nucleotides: TGTGCCAGCAGCGAAATGGGGCGGGGTGGCGAAAAACTGTTTTTT. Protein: CASSEMGRGGEKLFF.

The CDR3 spells CASSRATGGNTEAFF. The DNA of the CDR3 is TGCGCCAGCAGCCGCGCGACAGGGGGGAACACTGAAGCTTTCTTT. V usage is TRBV4-1 and J usage is TRBJ1-1; 9 bases are a match to TRBD1. The germline gives CDR1 MGHRA, CDR2 YSYEKL. J gave up 1 base and V 4 bases, and 4 bases lay outside the gene matches. The CDR3 has 15 residues.

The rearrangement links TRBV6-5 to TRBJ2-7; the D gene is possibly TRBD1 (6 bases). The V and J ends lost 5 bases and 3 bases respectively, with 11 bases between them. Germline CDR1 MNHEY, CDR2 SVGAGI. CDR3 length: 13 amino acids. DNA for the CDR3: TGTGCCAGCAGTAGGAGACAGGACTACGAGCAGTACTTC. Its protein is CASSRRQDYEQYF.

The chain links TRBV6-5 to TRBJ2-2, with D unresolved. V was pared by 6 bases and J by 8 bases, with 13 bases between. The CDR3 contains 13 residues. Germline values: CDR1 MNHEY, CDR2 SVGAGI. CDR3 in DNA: TGTGCCAGCAGGATCGGGTTTCGAGGGGAGCTGTTTTTT. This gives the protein CASRIGFRGELFF.

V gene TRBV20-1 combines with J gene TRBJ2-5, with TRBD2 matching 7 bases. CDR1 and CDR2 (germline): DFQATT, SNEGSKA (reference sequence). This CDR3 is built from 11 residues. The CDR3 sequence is CSVAGGETQYF. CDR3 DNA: TGCAGCGTAGCGGGCGGGGAGACCCAGTACTTC.

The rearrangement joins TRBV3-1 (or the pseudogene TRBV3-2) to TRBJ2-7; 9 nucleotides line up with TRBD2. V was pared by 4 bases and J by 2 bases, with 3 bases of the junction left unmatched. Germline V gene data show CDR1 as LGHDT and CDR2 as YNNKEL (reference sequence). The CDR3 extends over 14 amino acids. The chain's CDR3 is CASSRSGGTYEQYF. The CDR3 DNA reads TGTGCCAGCAGCCGTAGCGGGGGAACCTACGAGCAGTACTTC.

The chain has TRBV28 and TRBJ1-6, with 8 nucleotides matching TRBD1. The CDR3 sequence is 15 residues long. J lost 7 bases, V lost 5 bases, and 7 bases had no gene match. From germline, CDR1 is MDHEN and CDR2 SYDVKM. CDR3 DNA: TGTGCCAGCAGTCCTCAGGGGGCGGGGAATTCACCCCTCCACTTT. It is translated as CASSPQGAGNSPLHF.

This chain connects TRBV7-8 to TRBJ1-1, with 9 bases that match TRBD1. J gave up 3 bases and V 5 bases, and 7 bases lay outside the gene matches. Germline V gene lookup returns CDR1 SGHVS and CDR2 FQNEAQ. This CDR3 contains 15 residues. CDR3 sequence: CASSPRDRVHTEAFF. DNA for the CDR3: TGTGCCAGCAGCCCCCGGGACAGGGTGCACACTGAAGCTTTCTTT.

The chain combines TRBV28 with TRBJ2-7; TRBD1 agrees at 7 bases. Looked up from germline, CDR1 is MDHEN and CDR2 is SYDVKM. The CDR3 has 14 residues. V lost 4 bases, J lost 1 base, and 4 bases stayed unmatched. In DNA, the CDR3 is TGTGCCAGCAGTTCTCCGGGACAGTCCTACGAGCAGTACTTC. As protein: CASSSPGQSYEQYF.

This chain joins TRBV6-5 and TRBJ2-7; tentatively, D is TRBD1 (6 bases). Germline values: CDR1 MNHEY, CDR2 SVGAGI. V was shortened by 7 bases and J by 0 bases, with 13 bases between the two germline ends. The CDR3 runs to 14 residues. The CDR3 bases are TGTGCCAGCAACGGACAGTCCTTCTCCTACGAGCAGTACTTC. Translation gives CASNGQSFSYEQYF.

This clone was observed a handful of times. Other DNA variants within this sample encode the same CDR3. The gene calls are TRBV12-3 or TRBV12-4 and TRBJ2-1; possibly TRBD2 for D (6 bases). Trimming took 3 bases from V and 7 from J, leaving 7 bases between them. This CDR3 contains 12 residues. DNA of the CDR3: TGTGCCAGCAGTTTTGGAGGGAATGAGCAGTTCTTC. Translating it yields CASSFGGNEQFF.

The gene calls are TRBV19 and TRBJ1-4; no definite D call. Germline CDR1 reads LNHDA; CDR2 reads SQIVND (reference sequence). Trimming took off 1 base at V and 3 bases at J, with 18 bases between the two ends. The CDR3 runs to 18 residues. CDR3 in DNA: TGTGCCAGTAGTATAGGGGCAGACCGACTACTGGCTAATGAAAAACTGTTTTTT. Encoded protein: CASSIGADRLLANEKLFF.

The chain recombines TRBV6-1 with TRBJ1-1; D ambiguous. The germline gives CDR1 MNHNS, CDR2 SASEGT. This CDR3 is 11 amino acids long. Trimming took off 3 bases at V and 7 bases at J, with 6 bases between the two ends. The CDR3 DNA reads TGTGCCAGCAGTGAGTTTCATGAAGCTTTCTTT. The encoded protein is CASSEFHEAFF.

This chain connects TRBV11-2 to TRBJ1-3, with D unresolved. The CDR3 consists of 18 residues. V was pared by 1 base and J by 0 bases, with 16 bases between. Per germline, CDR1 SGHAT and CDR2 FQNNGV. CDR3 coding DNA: TGTGCCAGCAGCTTAGGTATTGTGTATTCTAACTCTGGAAACACCATATATTTT. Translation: CASSLGIVYSNSGNTIYF. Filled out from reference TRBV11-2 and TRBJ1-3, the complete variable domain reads EAGVAQSPRYKIIEKRQSVAFWCNPISGHATLYWYQQILGQGPKLLIQFQNNGVVDDSQLPKDRFSAERLKGVDSTLKIQPAKLEDSAVYLCASSLGIVYSNSGNTIYFGEGSWLTVV.

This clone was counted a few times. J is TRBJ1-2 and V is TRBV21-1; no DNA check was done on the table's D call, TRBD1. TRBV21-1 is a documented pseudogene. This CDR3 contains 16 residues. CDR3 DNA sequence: TGTGCCAGCAGCAAAGCGCGTCGAAGGGGGAAATATGGCTACACCTTC. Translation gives CASSKARRRGKYGYTF.

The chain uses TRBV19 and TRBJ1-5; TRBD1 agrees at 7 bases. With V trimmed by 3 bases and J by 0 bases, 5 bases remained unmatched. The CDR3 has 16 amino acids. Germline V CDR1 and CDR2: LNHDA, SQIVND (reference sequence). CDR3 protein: CASSIGTAYSNQPQHF. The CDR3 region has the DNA TGTGCCAGTAGTATTGGGACAGCTTATAGCAATCAGCCCCAGCATTTT.

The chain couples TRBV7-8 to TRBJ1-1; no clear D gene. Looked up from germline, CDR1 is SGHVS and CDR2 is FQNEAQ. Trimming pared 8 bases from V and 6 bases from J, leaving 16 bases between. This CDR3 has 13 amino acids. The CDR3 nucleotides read TGTGCCAGCTGCACCGTGGGAGCTGCTGAAGCTTTCTTT. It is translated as CASCTVGAAEAFF.

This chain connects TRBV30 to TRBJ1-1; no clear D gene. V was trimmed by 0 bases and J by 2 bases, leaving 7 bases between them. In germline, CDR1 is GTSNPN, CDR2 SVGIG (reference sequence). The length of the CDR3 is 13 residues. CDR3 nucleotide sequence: TGTGCCTGGAGTGTACACATAAACACTGAAGCTTTCTTT. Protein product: CAWSVHINTEAFF. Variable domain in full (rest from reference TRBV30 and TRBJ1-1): SQTIHQWPATLVQPVGSPLSLECTVEGTSNPNLYWYRQAAGRGLQLLFYSVGIGQISSEVPQNLSASRPQDRQFILSSKKLLLSDSGFYLCAWSVHINTEAFFGQGTRLTVV.

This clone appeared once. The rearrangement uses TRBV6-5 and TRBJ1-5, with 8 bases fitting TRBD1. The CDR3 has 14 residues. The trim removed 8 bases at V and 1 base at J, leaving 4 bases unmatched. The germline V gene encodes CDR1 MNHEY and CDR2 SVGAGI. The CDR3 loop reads CASRTGWSNQPQHF. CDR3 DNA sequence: TGTGCCAGCCGGACAGGGTGGAGCAATCAGCCCCAGCATTTT.

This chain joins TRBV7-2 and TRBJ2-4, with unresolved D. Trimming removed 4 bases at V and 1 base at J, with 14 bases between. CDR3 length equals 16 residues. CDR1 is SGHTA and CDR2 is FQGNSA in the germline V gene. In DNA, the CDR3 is TGTGCCAGCAGCTCTGACAAACCGATGGCCAAAAACATTCAGTACTTC. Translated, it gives CASSSDKPMAKNIQYF.

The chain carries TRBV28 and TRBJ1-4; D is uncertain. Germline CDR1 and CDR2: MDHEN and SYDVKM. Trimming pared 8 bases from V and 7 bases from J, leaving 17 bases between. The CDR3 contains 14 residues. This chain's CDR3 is CASSSTSFSEKLFF. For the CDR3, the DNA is TGTGCCAGCTCTTCGACATCCTTTAGTGAAAAACTGTTTTTT. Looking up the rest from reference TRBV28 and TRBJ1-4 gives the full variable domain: DVKVTQSSRYLVKRTGEKVFLECVQDMDHENMFWYRQDPGLGLRLIYFSYDVKMKEKGDIPEGYSVSREKKERFSLILESASTNQTSMYLCASSSTSFSEKLFFGSGTQLSVL.

The CDR3 is CASSLGPDRPNQPQHF. The DNA for the CDR3 is TGTGCCAGCAGCTTAGGGCCGGACAGACCAAATCAGCCCCAGCATTTT. V gene TRBV7-6 combines with J gene TRBJ1-5; a weak D match, TRBD1 (6 bases). V dropped 1 base and J dropped 4 bases, with 14 bases sitting between them. CDR1 is SGHVS, CDR2 FNYEAQ, per germline. The CDR3 contains 16 residues.

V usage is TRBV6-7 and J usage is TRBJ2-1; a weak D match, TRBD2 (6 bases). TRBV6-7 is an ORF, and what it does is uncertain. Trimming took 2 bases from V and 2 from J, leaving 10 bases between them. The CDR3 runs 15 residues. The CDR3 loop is CASSYGEDPYNEQFF. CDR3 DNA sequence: TGTGCCAGCAGTTACGGGGAGGACCCCTACAATGAGCAGTTCTTC.

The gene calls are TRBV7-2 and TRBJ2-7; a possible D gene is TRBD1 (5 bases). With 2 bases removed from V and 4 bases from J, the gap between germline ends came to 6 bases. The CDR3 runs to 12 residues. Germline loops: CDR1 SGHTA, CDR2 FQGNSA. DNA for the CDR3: TGTGCCAGCAGCTTACAGGGTTACGAGCAGTACTTC. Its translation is CASSLQGYEQYF.

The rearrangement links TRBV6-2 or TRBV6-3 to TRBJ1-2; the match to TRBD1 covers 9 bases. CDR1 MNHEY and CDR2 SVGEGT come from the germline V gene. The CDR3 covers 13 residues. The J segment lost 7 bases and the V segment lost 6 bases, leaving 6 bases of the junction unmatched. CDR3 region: CASSTGTGFGYTF. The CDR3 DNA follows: TGTGCCAGCAGCACCGGGACAGGGTTTGGCTACACCTTC.